Following are 25 T cell receptor beta chains from one sample sequenced in a study of CD8+CD57+ T cells in acquired aplastic anemia (dated by TCRdb to the late 2010s). Data came from an Illumina HiSeq 2000. Genomic DNA was used as template for profiling of TCR beta VDJ combinations and CDR3 sequences. The public sequencing data were trimmed at Q25 with fastp and processed into clonotypes with MiXCR by TCRdb, which kept only in-frame beta chains. Identical CDR3 proteins give one entry, which carries the most common genes and DNA. This sample has 150,000 to 200,000 distinct CDR3 sequences in its table, and less than 50% of those were observed once. Of the sample, about 2.9% is held by the ten largest clones. The patients picked for sequencing were ones in whom flow cytometry had shown an expansion of CD8+CD57+ cells. Sequencing was performed on sorted CD4+, CD8+, or CD8+CD57+ T cells (not recorded which) from PBMCs. These receptors were obtained from a human donor with aplastic anemia.

The rearrangement uses TRBV5-8 and TRBJ1-2; the match to TRBD1 covers 8 bases. Trimming at V came to 7 bases and at J to 7 bases, leaving 6 bases not matched to a gene. The CDR3 totals 12 residues. CDR1 and CDR2 (germline): SGHTS, YDEGEE. The CDR3 DNA sequence: TGTGCCAGCCTAACAGGGGGGTCTGGCTACACCTTC. Its translation: CASLTGGSGYTF. The whole variable domain, filled in from reference TRBV5-8 and TRBJ1-2, reads EAGVTQSPTHLIKTRGQQATLRCSPISGHTSVYWYQQALGLGLQFLLWYDEGEERNRGNFPPRFSGRQFPNYSSELNVNALELEDSALYLCASLTGGSGYTFGSGTRLTVV.

The chain joins TRBV29-1 to TRBJ1-1; D unresolved. CDR3 size: 12 residues. The germline CDR1 and CDR2 sequences are SQVTM and ANQGSEA. V gave up 3 bases and J gave up 7 bases, with 12 bases separating them. The CDR3 reads CSVDRGFVEAFF. CDR3 DNA: TGCAGCGTTGATCGCGGGTTCGTTGAAGCTTTCTTT.

The V and J genes are TRBV9 and TRBJ1-3; no clear D. CDR1 and CDR2 (germline): SGDLS, YYNGEE. CDR3 length equals 16 residues. Trimming shortened V by 3 bases and J by 4 bases, and 17 bases separated the two germline ends. CDR3 nucleotides: TGTGCCAGCAGCGCAGACCGGGAGGGAGTAGGAAACACCATATATTTT. Translated, it gives CASSADREGVGNTIYF. Using reference TRBV9 and TRBJ1-3 for the parts outside the CDR3, the full variable domain is DSGVTQTPKHLITATGQRVTLRCSPRSGDLSVYWYQQSLDQGLQFLIQYYNGEERAKGNILERFSAQQFPDLHSELNLSSLELGDSALYFCASSADREGVGNTIYFGEGSWLTVV.

This clonotype was counted at least ten times. The rearrangement uses TRBV29-1 and TRBJ2-2, with D possibly TRBD2 on 6 matching bases. Germline V gives CDR1 SQVTM, CDR2 ANQGSEA. V was trimmed by 4 bases and J by 5 bases, leaving 11 bases between them. The CDR3 consists of 13 residues. CDR3 residues: CSVVRGLTGELFF. The CDR3 DNA reads TGCAGCGTTGTGCGGGGTTTGACCGGGGAGCTGTTTTTT.

For this clonotype: Relative to the germline gene, one junction end is altered; a read error may explain this. This chain uses TRBV29-1 with TRBJ1-1; TRBD1 matches at 10 bases. The CDR3 covers 14 residues. CDR1 and CDR2 from the germline V gene are SQVTM and ANQGSEA. The CDR3 protein is CSVAGQGGSTEAFF. The CDR3 region has the DNA TGCAGTGTTGCCGGACAGGGGGGGAGCACTGAAGCTTTCTTT.

Ten or more counts support this clonotype. The chain recombines TRBV2 with TRBJ2-5; a weak D match, TRBD1 (5 bases). From germline, CDR1 is SNHLY and CDR2 FYNNEI. Trimming left V 7 bases short and J 5 bases short, with 20 bases between. The CDR3 is made up of 15 amino acids. The CDR3 region has the DNA TGTGCCAGCATAGGGCAGGGCCAGCCCGGGGAGACCCAGTACTTC. Its translation is CASIGQGQPGETQYF.

This clonotype was seen many times. The chain carries TRBV5-8 and TRBJ1-2, with unresolved D. Germline lookup yields CDR1 SGHTS and CDR2 YDEGEE. V lost 3 bases and J lost 4, with 10 bases in between. The CDR3 has 13 amino acids. For the CDR3, the DNA is TGTGCCAGCAGCTCGCCGGGTGGCTATGGCTACACCTTC. Translated: CASSSPGGYGYTF. Filled out from reference TRBV5-8 and TRBJ1-2, the complete variable domain reads EAGVTQSPTHLIKTRGQQATLRCSPISGHTSVYWYQQALGLGLQFLLWYDEGEERNRGNFPPRFSGRQFPNYSSELNVNALELEDSALYLCASSSPGGYGYTFGSGTRLTVV.

Only one count was recorded for this clonotype. The gene calls are TRBV19 and TRBJ1-5; D call uncertain. This CDR3 spans 12 amino acids. Germline CDR1 reads LNHDA; CDR2 reads SQIVND (reference sequence). The V end lost 6 bases, the J end lost 14 bases, and 17 bases lay between the germline ends. CDR3 loop: CASSSVDEAEHF. DNA for the CDR3: TGTGCCAGTAGCAGCGTAGACGAAGCTGAGCATTTT.

The chain employs TRBV20-1 and TRBJ2-1, with D tentatively TRBD1 or TRBD2 (5 bases each). Germline V lookup: CDR1 DFQATT, CDR2 SNEGSKA (reference sequence). The germline V and J ends were trimmed by 5 bases and 9 bases, with 17 bases remaining between them. The CDR3 covers 13 residues. CDR3 loop: CSASAGAWGEQFF. The CDR3 DNA reads as TGCAGTGCTTCGGCCGGGGCCTGGGGTGAGCAGTTCTTC.

This clonotype has ten or more counts. The V call is TRBV5-4, the J call TRBJ1-2; 7 bases align to TRBD1. The CDR3 extends over 14 amino acids. Losses at the gene ends were 5 bases for V and 7 bases for J; bases not matched to a gene: 11. The germline CDR1 and CDR2 sequences are SGHNT and YYREEE (reference sequence). The CDR3 nucleotides are TGTGCCAGCAGGGGAGGGACAGACCAAGGTGGCTACACCTTC. Protein sequence: CASRGGTDQGGYTF.

Many counts were recorded for this clonotype. The V call is TRBV7-2, the J call TRBJ2-5; D is possibly TRBD2 (6 bases). Germline values: CDR1 SGHTA, CDR2 FQGNSA. Trimming took off 10 bases at V and 14 bases at J, with 20 bases between the two ends. The CDR3 contains 11 residues. In nucleotides, the CDR3 is TGTGCCACCAGGAGGGATTGGGCACCATACTTC. The encoded protein is CATRRDWAPYF.

Worth noting for this clonotype: This likely comes from a read error, as the CDR3 has no conserved phenylalanine or tryptophan at its end. V and J are TRBV7-6 and TRBJ1-6; D gene unclear. There are 14 residues in the CDR3. Germline CDR1 is SGHVS and CDR2 is FNYEAQ. CDR3 region: CASSSTYGNSPLHL. CDR3 sequence (DNA): TGCGCCAGCAGCTCGACATATGGTAATTCACCCCTCCACCTT.

The J gene is TRBJ1-2, the V gene TRBV10-3; D ambiguous. Trimming cost V 3 bases and J 4 bases, with 6 bases left between them. CDR3 length equals 12 residues. Germline CDR1 reads ENHRY; CDR2 reads SYGVKD. CDR3 DNA sequence: TGTGCCATCAGTGATTCGCTCTATGGCTACACCTTC. Translating gives CAISDSLYGYTF.

The chain is built from TRBV5-4 and TRBJ1-2; the match to TRBD1 covers 8 bases. The CDR3 is 15 amino acids. V trimming: 4 bases; J trimming: 3 bases; junction bases outside the gene matches: 8. CDR1 is SGHNT, CDR2 YYREEE, per germline (reference sequence). The CDR3 protein is CASSLPQGAHYGYTF. The CDR3 DNA follows: TGTGCCAGCAGCCTCCCCCAGGGGGCCCACTATGGCTACACCTTC.

The gene calls are TRBV2 and TRBJ1-2; 11 bases align to TRBD1. Per germline, CDR1 SNHLY and CDR2 FYNNEI. Trimming took 10 bases from V and 7 from J; bases not matched to a gene: 8. The CDR3 spans 13 residues. The CDR3 nucleotides are TGTGCCAACGGACAGGGGGCGGGTATTGGCTACACCTTC. Translation gives CANGQGAGIGYTF.

This clonotype has at least ten counts. The chain couples TRBV5-1 to TRBJ2-3; no reliable D call. V lost 0 bases, J lost 2 bases, and 7 bases lay in between. The germline CDR1 and CDR2 sequences are SGHRS and YFSETQ. This CDR3 is built from 14 residues. Here the CDR3 reads CASSLELHTDTQYF. The CDR3 coding sequence is TGCGCCAGCAGCTTGGAATTACACACAGATACGCAGTATTTT.

This clonotype was detected only once. The gene calls are TRBV2 and TRBJ2-7, with 7 bases aligning to TRBD1. This CDR3 is 13 amino acids long. The V and J ends lost 4 bases and 3 bases, in that order; junction bases with no gene match: 3. CDR1 and CDR2 from the germline V gene are SNHLY and FYNNEI. In DNA, the CDR3 is TGTGCCAGCAGTGTGGCAGGGGGCTACGAGCAGTACTTC. It codes for CASSVAGGYEQYF.

V is TRBV7-3 and J is TRBJ2-3, with D perhaps TRBD1 (5 bases). The CDR3 spans 16 residues. CDR1 SGHTA and CDR2 FQGTGA come from the germline V gene. Trimming stripped 1 base from V and 6 bases from J, with 17 bases between. CDR3 nucleotides: TGTGCCAGCAGCTTAAAGTTACCAGGGCGTTTCGATACGCAGTATTTT. Protein sequence: CASSLKLPGRFDTQYF.

CDR3: CASRALAISTDTQYF. CDR3 DNA: TGTGCCAGCAGGGCCCTAGCGATTAGCACAGATACGCAGTATTTT. The chain recombines TRBV2 with TRBJ2-3; D might be TRBD2 (6 bases). CDR3 length: 15 amino acids. With 6 bases removed from V and 0 bases from J, the gap between germline ends came to 13 bases. Per the germline V gene, CDR1 is SNHLY and CDR2 is FYNNEI. The whole variable domain, remainder taken from reference TRBV2 and TRBJ2-3, is EPEVTQTPSHQVTQMGQEVILRCVPISNHLYFYWYRQILGQKVEFLVSFYNNEISEKSEIFDDQFSVERPDGSNFTLKIRSTKLEDSAMYFCASRALAISTDTQYFGPGTRLTVL.

This rearrangement joins TRBV18 to TRBJ1-2; D call uncertain. The V gene lost 2 bases and the J gene lost 8 bases, with 9 bases spanning the gap. Germline V gives CDR1 KGHSH, CDR2 LQKENI. The CDR3 is 12 amino acids. The DNA for the CDR3 is TGTGCCAGCTCACCAGAGACGCCCGGCTACACCTTC. This encodes CASSPETPGYTF.

This clonotype was seen at least ten times. V is TRBV20-1 and J is TRBJ1-5; D gene unclear. There are 14 residues in the CDR3. Trimming took 1 base from V and 0 from J, leaving 7 bases between them. Germline V lookup: CDR1 DFQATT, CDR2 SNEGSKA (reference sequence). In DNA, the CDR3 is TGCAGTGCTAGAGTAGAGTATAGCAATCAGCCCCAGCATTTT. The encoded protein is CSARVEYSNQPQHF.

This clonotype was detected a few times. This chain links TRBV29-1 with TRBJ1-1; 7 bases align to TRBD1. The CDR3 length is 13 residues. V was clipped by 6 bases and J by 1 base; unmatched bases: 5. Germline CDR1 is SQVTM and CDR2 is ANQGSEA. In nucleotides, the CDR3 is TGCAGCGTGGCCGGACAGGCGAACACTGAAGCTTTCTTT. It encodes CSVAGQANTEAFF.

This clonotype was found a few times. The genes are TRBV19 and TRBJ1-6, with 8 bases lining up with TRBD1. Germline-derived CDR1 and CDR2 are LNHDA and SQIVND (reference sequence). J gave up 9 bases and V 6 bases, and 10 bases lay outside the gene matches. The CDR3 covers 15 residues. The CDR3 region is CASRMTGVGPSPLHF. In nucleotides, the CDR3 is TGTGCCAGTAGGATGACAGGGGTTGGTCCTTCACCCCTCCACTTT.

V gene TRBV19 combines with J gene TRBJ2-1; unclear D gene. This CDR3 is built from 13 residues. CDR1 and CDR2 (germline): LNHDA, SQIVND (reference sequence). Trimming removed 5 bases at V and 9 bases at J, with 14 bases between. CDR3 residues: CASSSSQSSEQFF. CDR3 DNA sequence: TGTGCCAGTAGTTCCAGTCAGTCAAGTGAGCAGTTCTTC.

The rearrangement uses TRBV9 and TRBJ1-2, with a tentative D call TRBD1 (5 bases). Between the trimmed V and J ends, which lost 5 bases and 3 bases, there was a span of 8 bases. Germline CDR1 is SGDLS and CDR2 is YYNGEE. The CDR3 sequence is 12 residues long. The CDR3 reads CASRGAHYGYTF. The CDR3 DNA sequence: TGTGCCAGCAGAGGGGCCCACTATGGCTACACCTTC.